This paragraph reports one TCR beta chain. What this receptor recognizes is not known. No per-base quality is available; no much larger clone lies one base away. These data originate in a study of T cells after posttransplantation cyclophosphamide listed by TCRdb under 2016. As for the study more broadly: The study tracked T cell repertoire reconstitution by TRB sequencing after myeloablative bone marrow transplantation using posttransplantation cyclophosphamide as GVHD prophylaxis. Antigen receptor sequencing covered samples from approximately 32 PTCy-treated patients and some 15 of their related bone marrow donors. Blood from all 35 or so PTCy patients who had 1-year posttransplant specimens underwent TRB sequencing. TRB sequencing was also done on up to about 3 additional blood samples from 2 to 5.2 years after transplant in 3 patients, and on pretransplant blood from 4 patients. Because TRA and TRB clonality correlated tightly in roughly nine samples, later TCR analyses were limited to TRB. Public TRB sequences were queried against a database of over 3,000 sequences associated with responses to pathogens, tumor antigens, self-antigens and alloantigens. Overall study outcomes, separate from this receptor: The TRB repertoires of T cells infiltrating skin or GI tract showed only limited overlap with the TRB repertoires of T cells in blood. At 1-2 months, donor-recipient similarity was low but rose over the first year, and the later blood repertoires were often dominated by donor CD8+ memory clones. Across 45 or so patients, TRB clonality was highly associated with recipient CMV seropositivity and CMV reactivation, and PTCy diversity was similar to diversity in CNI/methotrexate controls.

TRB sequencing was run on genomic DNA with either the immunoSEQ assay at survey resolution or the hsTCRB kit. The authors' analysis ran thus. The immunoSEQ software handled the initial read processing, while the LymphoSeq R package was used for the repertoire analyses. Clonality was calculated as 1 minus normalized Shannon entropy, and the Gini coefficient was also calculated for each TRB dataset. Phenotypes of unsorted samples were inferred by mapping TRB sequences from sorted subsets of the recipient or donor onto unsorted samples of the same recipient. Sourced from immuneACCESS, this table was stored by TCRdb with only in-frame sequences that have V and J called. A share of the clones is absent; for the studies checked, an unresolved V gene accounts for under half, and the remainder has no known explanation. V, J and clone size reflect that table, while D and trimming were determined from the DNA. The sample table contains 11,000 or so clones; only one count was recorded for about 93% of them. The ten biggest clones cover 3.6% of the sample.

Sample treatment or condition, as interpreted from the label and publication: high-dose cyclophosphamide on days +3 and +4 as single-agent GVHD prophylaxis. Busulfan and fludarabine conditioning, a related or unrelated marrow graft, and cyclophosphamide on days +3 and +4 were given to PTCy patients. The PTCy-treated patients were drawn from a prospective, multi-institutional clinical trial. Peripheral blood and bone marrow mononuclear cells were isolated by Ficoll-Hypaque density centrifugation and were cryopreserved. The source material was PBMCs, sampled after allogeneic stem cell transplant with posttransplant cyclophosphamide. The TCR sequence derives from a female patient aged 30 to 45 who received an allogeneic stem cell transplant from an unrelated donor, was CMV-positive, and had no GVHD. Some T cells seen after a transplant may have their origin in the graft donor.

This receptor has the CDR3 CASAREGYEQFF. The nucleotide sequence reads TGTGCCAGCGCTCGGGAGGGTTATGAGCAGTTCTTC. This sequence uses TRBV2 and TRBJ2-1, with 8 central nucleotides matching TRBD2. V lost 8 bases and J lost 8 bases, and the count of bases not matched to a germline gene is 5. CDR1 and CDR2 are drawn from the germline V gene: SNHLY, FYNNEI. The CDR3 starts with the cysteine, ends with the phenylalanine, and has 12 residues. Only the CDR3 region is kept as DNA, spanning 36 bases read in frame from base 1.